This TCR beta chain was obtained from a study of CD8 T cells in Susac syndrome. RNA was extracted with the RNeasy kit, and a quantity of about 0.45 to 1 ug was reverse transcribed using random hexamers. TCRdb independently ran MiXCR on the immunoSEQ multiplex PCR reads; one entry per CDR3 protein. The sample lists a few hundred thousand distinct CDR3 sequences, 93% occurring once. This CDR3 has 14 residues. Between the trimmed V and J ends, which lost 5 bases and 4 bases, there was a span of 12 bases. CDR1 is MDHEN, CDR2 SYDVKM, per germline. The chain couples TRBV28 to TRBJ1-3; perhaps TRBD1 as D (5 bases). Sequencing was carried out using CD4+ T cells from PBMCs. This clonotype was sampled from a human donor with multiple sclerosis. CDR3 region: CASSPDNSGNTIYF. DNA of the CDR3: TGTGCCAGCAGTCCGGACAACTCCGGAAACACCATATATTTT.